This T cell receptor beta chain is from a study of blood T cell repertoires in COVID-19. Study-wide background: There were acute and convalescent COVID-19 samples, and they came from the United States, Italy and Spain. Sample material is recorded as cDNA or gDNA derived from T cells, B-cell-depleted T cells, or PBMCs.

Across over 20 US areas, participants ranged in age from about 18 to 100 years. Per the original data handling: Reference gene primer amplification yielded estimated nucleated cell counts. Sequenced by immunoSEQ multiplex PCR; TCRdb stores in-frame clones only, minus some. That table is the source of V, J and clone size, and D and trimming were worked out from the DNA. The table includes around 180,000 clones, 80% to 90% detected once. The sequenced material came from PBMCs or T cells enriched from blood (not recorded which). The sequence came from a woman aged 40 to 50 with acute COVID-19.

The CDR3, as DNA: TGTGCCAGCAGCCCAGGGGGGAAGTATGGCTACACCTTC. Translated: CASSPGGKYGYTF. The chain is built from TRBV7-2 and TRBJ1-2, with TRBD1 matching over 7 bases. The V segment lost 5 bases and the J segment 5 bases; nucleotides outside the gene matches: 5. The CDR3 is made up of 13 amino acids. Germline assignment: CDR1 SGHTA and CDR2 FQGNSA.